This TCR beta chain was captured in a study of blood T cell repertoires in COVID-19. Produced via immunoSEQ multiplex PCR; TCRdb's table is partial and in-frame only. Altogether about 150,000 clones are present, around 79% being singletons, with the ten largest covering roughly 8.7%. This clone has only one observation. With V trimmed by 2 bases and J by 5 bases, 7 bases remained unmatched. CDR1 is SGHRS, CDR2 YFSETQ, per germline. This CDR3 region has 15 residues. The V and J genes are TRBV5-1 and TRBJ2-5, with 9 nucleotides matching TRBD1. Input material: peripheral blood. The clonotype was recovered from a man aged 45-60 years with active or convalescent COVID-19. CDR3: CASSLDRGGMETQYF. The CDR3 bases are TGCGCCAGCAGCTTAGACAGGGGGGGCATGGAGACCCAGTACTTC.